The 8 T cell receptor beta chains in this list originate from one sample, sequenced in a study of T cells in Graves' hyperthyroidism and ophthalmopathy. Amplification yielded TCR beta CDR3 regions, with RNA transcripts as the source. With the HTBI primer set, the TCR CDR3 went through a first round of RT-PCR. TCRdb reprocessed the multiplex PCR reads via MiXCR and lists one record per CDR3 protein. The table shows about 690,000 distinct CDR3 sequences, with 15% to 20% occurring only once. The sample taken for sequencing was blood. The receptors come from a man aged 50-59 years with Graves' hyperthyroidism.

This chain connects TRBV4-1 to TRBJ2-7; possible D gene TRBD2, 6 bases. The CDR3 loop spans 17 amino acids. Germline-derived CDR1 and CDR2 are MGHRA and YSYEKL. Trimming removed 2 bases from V and 0 bases from J, with 17 bases in between. Here the CDR3 reads CASSQRPGREYSYEQYF. The DNA for the CDR3 is TGCGCCAGCAGCCAACGTCCAGGACGGGAGTACTCCTACGAGCAGTACTTC.

Many counts were recorded for this clonotype. V and J are TRBV5-1 and TRBJ1-2; D call uncertain. Germline-derived CDR1 and CDR2 are SGHRS and YFSETQ. The V gene lost 1 base and the J gene lost 6 bases, with 16 bases spanning the gap. CDR3 length: 15 amino acids. CDR3 protein: CASSLSSTADNGYTF. The CDR3 nucleotides read TGCGCCAGCAGCTTGAGTTCGACGGCGGATAATGGCTACACCTTC. Variable domain in full (rest from reference TRBV5-1 and TRBJ1-2): KAGVTQTPRYLIKTRGQQVTLSCSPISGHRSVSWYQQTPGQGLQFLFEYFSETQRNKGNFPGRFSGRQFSNSRSEMNVSTLELGDSALYLCASSLSSTADNGYTFGSGTRLTVV.

This clonotype was counted ten times or more. The rearrangement links TRBV11-2 to TRBJ2-1; D gene uncertain. Trimming pared 1 base from V and 11 bases from J, leaving 12 bases between. Germline CDR1 SGHAT, CDR2 FQNNGV. This CDR3 contains 13 residues. In DNA, the CDR3 is TGTGCCAGCAGCTTAGTCGTCCAGCCCAAGCAGTTCTTC. Its translation: CASSLVVQPKQFF. Full variable domain (rest looked up from reference TRBV11-2 and TRBJ2-1): EAGVAQSPRYKIIEKRQSVAFWCNPISGHATLYWYQQILGQGPKLLIQFQNNGVVDDSQLPKDRFSAERLKGVDSTLKIQPAKLEDSAVYLCASSLVVQPKQFFGPGTRLTVL.

In this sample, this clonotype turned up many times. The chain couples TRBV28 to TRBJ2-5; TRBD1 aligns across 9 bases. This CDR3 region has 17 residues. Germline assignment: CDR1 MDHEN and CDR2 SYDVKM. V lost 6 bases and J lost 0; bases outside the gene matches: 11. The CDR3 protein is CASRGTGTGFHQETQYF. The CDR3 coding sequence is TGTGCCAGCAGGGGAACCGGGACAGGGTTCCACCAAGAGACCCAGTACTTC.

The J gene is TRBJ2-7, the V gene TRBV7-2; TRBD2 agrees at 8 bases. Germline CDR1 SGHTA, CDR2 FQGNSA. After removal of 0 bases from V and 4 bases from J, the junction contained 8 bases not matched to a gene. The CDR3 loop spans 16 amino acids. CDR3 nucleotides: TGTGCCAGCAGCTTAGCCGAAGCGGGAGTTGGGTACGAGCAGTACTTC. It specifies CASSLAEAGVGYEQYF.

The CDR3 bases are TGTGCCAGCAGCCAAGGAGGGAGAACTAATCAGCCCCAGCATTTT. It encodes CASSQGGRTNQPQHF. The chain joins TRBV4-2 to TRBJ1-5, with no clear D. Germline V lookup: CDR1 LGHNA, CDR2 YNFKEQ. V was trimmed by 1 base and J by 4 bases, leaving 11 bases between them. CDR3 length: 15 amino acids.

This clonotype was detected only a few times. V gene TRBV27 combines with J gene TRBJ1-2; TRBD1 matches at 7 bases. The CDR3 totals 15 residues. The V gene's germline CDR1 is MNHEY and CDR2 SMNVEV (reference sequence). J lost 8 bases, V lost 3 bases, and 12 bases had no gene match. Here the CDR3 DNA reads TGTGCCAGCAGTTTGGGAATAACAGGGGTCTCCGGCTACACCTTC. Amino acid sequence: CASSLGITGVSGYTF.

This clonotype was detected ten times or more. This rearrangement joins TRBV27 to TRBJ1-2; no firm D call. The CDR3 consists of 15 residues. Germline V gives CDR1 MNHEY, CDR2 SMNVEV (reference sequence). Trimming removed 8 bases from V and 0 bases from J, with 16 bases in between. CDR3 nucleotides: TGTGCCAGCGCCTACACGGGGTATTCTAACTATGGCTACACCTTC. It translates to CASAYTGYSNYGYTF.